This T cell receptor beta chain originates from a study of T cell repertoires in cytomegalovirus infection. Study-level background: From public TCR beta signatures came an indication of both CMV infection and matching HLA type.

Whole-study findings and limits: HLA-C-restricted TCR beta clonotypes specific for CMV led the ex vivo response.

Germline lookup yields CDR1 SGHVS and CDR2 FQNEAQ. Trimming shortened V by 0 bases and J by 3 bases, and 17 bases separated the two germline ends. CDR3 length equals 17 residues. TCRdb recomputed calls from the reads with MiXCR, one row per CDR3 protein. The sample consists of about 52,000 distinct CDR3 sequences, 15% to 20% of them appearing once. This clonotype was seen more than once but under ten times. Its antigen is unknown. The J gene is TRBJ1-2, the V gene TRBV7-8; D not certain. This sequence originates from a human donor in good health (CMV status not recorded). Some clones in this sample may be carry-over from other donors' samples. The input for sequencing was CD8+ T cells from cultured PBMCs, taken from culture after CMV antigen stimulation. The CDR3 sequence: CASSLARRPADYYGYTF. As DNA, the CDR3 is TGTGCCAGCAGCTTAGCGCGACGACCGGCCGATTACTATGGCTACACCTTC.